This paragraph reports one TCR beta chain. This sample was included in a study of OX40 agonist ivuxolimab in advanced cancers. Study-wide context: People in dose escalation had one of these cancers: hepatocellular carcinoma, melanoma, renal cell or head and neck cancer. A history of anti-PD-1, anti-PD-L1 or anti-CTLA-4 therapy was acceptable, and around 36% had some.

Here immunoSEQ multiplex PCR was the method, and the copy in TCRdb shows in-frame clones only, minus some. Of tens of thousands of clones listed, about 85% were seen once; the top ten hold about 17%. This CDR3 spans 15 amino acids. The V segment lost 8 bases and the J segment 1 base; nucleotides outside the gene matches: 10. The sequencing used CD4+ or CD8+ T cells sorted from blood, collected in a trial of the OX40 agonist ivuxolimab. The clonotype comes from an adult with an advanced solid tumor such as melanoma, head and neck, liver or kidney cancer. V usage is TRBV23-1 and J usage is TRBJ2-7; 8 bases line up with TRBD1. TRBV23-1 counts as an open reading frame of uncertain function. The CDR3 reads CASGLTDRGSYEQYF. In nucleotides, the CDR3 is TGCGCCAGCGGTTTAACAGACAGGGGTTCCTACGAGCAGTACTTC.